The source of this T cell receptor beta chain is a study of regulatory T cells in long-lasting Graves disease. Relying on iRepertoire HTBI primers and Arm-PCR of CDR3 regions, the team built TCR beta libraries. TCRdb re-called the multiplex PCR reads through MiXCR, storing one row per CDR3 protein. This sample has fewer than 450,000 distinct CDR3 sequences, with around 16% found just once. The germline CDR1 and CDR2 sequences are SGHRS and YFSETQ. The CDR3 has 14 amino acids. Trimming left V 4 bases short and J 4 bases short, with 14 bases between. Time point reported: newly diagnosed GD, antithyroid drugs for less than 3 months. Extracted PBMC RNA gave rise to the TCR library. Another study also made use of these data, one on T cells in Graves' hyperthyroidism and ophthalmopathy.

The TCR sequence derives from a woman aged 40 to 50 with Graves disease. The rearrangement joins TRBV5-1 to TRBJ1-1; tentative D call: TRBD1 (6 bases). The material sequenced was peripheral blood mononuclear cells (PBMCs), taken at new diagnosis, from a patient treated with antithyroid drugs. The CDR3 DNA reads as TGCGCCAGCAGCCTATCCACAGGGAGCACTGAAGCTTTCTTT. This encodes CASSLSTGSTEAFF.